This T cell receptor beta chain derives from a study of regulatory T cells in long-lasting Graves disease. Ten or more counts support this clonotype. Its specificity is unknown. As for time point: newly diagnosed GD, antithyroid drugs for less than 3 months. Generation of the TCR library employed RNA extracted from PBMCs. Germline CDR1 is DFQATT and CDR2 is SNEGSKA (reference sequence). The V and J ends lost 8 bases and 2 bases respectively, with 22 bases between them. The CDR3 contains 16 residues. Library construction for TCR beta used iRepertoire HTBI primers and Arm-PCR of CDR3 regions. In the authors' methods: From all samples, identification returned 14 TRBJ and about 60 TRBV segments. TCRdb re-called the multiplex PCR reads through MiXCR, storing one row per CDR3 protein. TCRdb, not the authors, supplied the V and J calls. Altogether about 440,000 distinct CDR3 sequences are present, over 15% being singletons, with the ten largest covering approximately 12%.

The study's findings and limits: TRBV28, TRBJ1-2 and TRBJ2-5 were favored in persistent disease.

The sample was also reused in another study, on T cells in Graves' hyperthyroidism and ophthalmopathy.

The sequences come from peripheral blood mononuclear cells (PBMCs), collected at new diagnosis, from a patient treated with antithyroid drugs. The V gene is TRBV20-1, the J gene TRBJ2-1; tentatively, D is TRBD2 (6 bases). This clonotype originated in a woman in her twenties or thirties with Graves disease. CDR3 residues: CSTTGGGDLAYNEQFF. In DNA, the CDR3 is TGCAGTACCACCGGCGGAGGGGACCTAGCCTACAATGAGCAGTTCTTC.